Below are 31 T cell receptor beta chains sequenced from a single sample in a study of T cell repertoires in cytomegalovirus infection (dated by TCRdb to the late 2010s). These receptors have no identified antigens. The sample's treatment or condition, from its label and the paper: in vitro stimulation with specific CMV peptide epitopes to enrich CMV-specific T cells. The sample was run on an Illumina HiSeq 1500. TCRdb's own reprocessing of the public reads used fastp at Q25 and MiXCR and kept productive beta chains. Identical CDR3 protein sequences are pooled into one entry, listed with their most common genes and DNA. This sample has hundreds of thousands of distinct CDR3 sequences in its table, and roughly 43% of those were observed once. The top ten hold about two fifths of the sample. The material sequenced was cultured PBMCs, taken from culture after CMV antigen stimulation. Receptors were obtained from a human donor in good health (CMV status not recorded). Some clones in this sample may be carry-over from other donors' samples.

The J gene is TRBJ1-4, the V gene TRBV7-2, with 7 bases that match TRBD1. The CDR3 is made up of 15 amino acids. The V segment lost 5 bases and the J segment 8 bases; nucleotides outside the gene matches: 11. CDR1 and CDR2 from the germline V gene are SGHTA and FQGNSA. DNA of the CDR3: TGTGCCAGCAGCCGTTATACAGGGGCGGGGGAAAAACTGTTTTTT. Protein sequence: CASSRYTGAGEKLFF.

A few counts support this clonotype. The chain has TRBV12-3 or TRBV12-4 and TRBJ2-1, with a possible D match to TRBD1 (7 bases). The ends were cut back, 5 bases at V and 14 bases at J, with 22 bases in the middle. The CDR3 extends over 14 amino acids. CDR3 amino acids: CASSPSGAPGGEFF. In DNA form, the CDR3 reads TGTGCCAGCAGTCCATCGGGGGCACCAGGGGGTGAGTTCTTC.

The V and J genes are TRBV28 and TRBJ2-7, with 9 bases fitting TRBD1. Losses at the gene ends were 7 bases for V and 2 bases for J; bases not matched to a gene: 6. The germline gives CDR1 MDHEN, CDR2 SYDVKM. The CDR3 is made up of 14 amino acids. Here the CDR3 reads CASTWGQGTYEQYF. CDR3 in DNA: TGTGCCAGCACGTGGGGACAGGGTACCTACGAGCAGTACTTC.

The chain links TRBV11-2 to TRBJ2-1, with D uncertain. The germline V gene encodes CDR1 SGHAT and CDR2 FQNNGV. V was shortened by 4 bases and J by 2 bases, with 15 bases between the two germline ends. The CDR3 runs to 16 residues. The CDR3 DNA is TGTGCCAGCAGCTCCCCTGAAGCGCTTCCCTACAATGAGCAGTTCTTC. It is translated as CASSSPEALPYNEQFF. The whole variable domain, remainder taken from reference TRBV11-2 and TRBJ2-1, is EAGVAQSPRYKIIEKRQSVAFWCNPISGHATLYWYQQILGQGPKLLIQFQNNGVVDDSQLPKDRFSAERLKGVDSTLKIQPAKLEDSAVYLCASSSPEALPYNEQFFGPGTRLTVL.

This clonotype was found a few times. The V and J genes are TRBV6-1 and TRBJ2-1; TRBD2 agrees at 10 bases. This CDR3 is built from 16 residues. V gave up 2 bases and J gave up 8 bases; unmatched junction bases: 9. Germline V CDR1 and CDR2: MNHNS, SASEGT. Here the CDR3 reads CASSERSGGAWDEQFF. The CDR3 nucleotides are TGTGCCAGCAGTGAAAGGAGCGGGGGGGCGTGGGATGAGCAGTTCTTC.

The V call is TRBV20-1, the J call TRBJ2-2, with TRBD2 matching 9 bases. The CDR3 length is 16 residues. Germline CDR1 and CDR2: DFQATT and SNEGSKA (reference sequence). V lost 5 bases and J lost 2; bases outside the gene matches: 9. As DNA, the CDR3 is TGCAGTGCTCACTTGAGCGGGGGGACAAACACCGGGGAGCTGTTTTTT. Translated: CSAHLSGGTNTGELFF.

This clonotype was counted between two and nine times. The V gene is TRBV7-2, the J gene TRBJ1-5; D uncertain. This CDR3 has 15 residues. Trimming removed 5 bases from V and 0 bases from J, with 11 bases in between. CDR1 SGHTA and CDR2 FQGNSA come from the germline V gene. The CDR3 sequence is CASSPPSYSNQPQHF. As DNA, the CDR3 is TGTGCCAGCAGCCCGCCTAGTTATAGCAATCAGCCCCAGCATTTT.

The rearrangement uses TRBV5-6 and TRBJ1-1; no reliable D call. The CDR3 spans 14 residues. V was trimmed by 1 base and J by 3 bases, leaving 10 bases between them. Germline-derived CDR1 and CDR2 are SGHDT and YYEEEE. In nucleotides, the CDR3 is TGTGCCAGCAGCTTGAGGACTGCGGACACTGAAGCTTTCTTT. Amino acid sequence: CASSLRTADTEAFF.

The chain carries TRBV6-2 or TRBV6-3 and TRBJ1-2; D ambiguous. CDR1 is MNHEY and CDR2 is SVGEGT in the germline V gene. The CDR3 is made up of 14 amino acids. V lost 0 bases, J lost 4 bases, and 9 bases lay in between. For the CDR3, the DNA is TGTGCCAGCAGTTACTCGACGCAAACCTATGGCTACACCTTC. Protein: CASSYSTQTYGYTF.

This clonotype was found a few times. V gene TRBV12-3 or TRBV12-4 combines with J gene TRBJ1-1; 8 positions match TRBD1. The CDR3 covers 11 residues. The trim removed 6 bases at V and 12 bases at J, leaving 6 bases unmatched. The CDR3 sequence is CASRLDRVTFF. In DNA, the CDR3 is TGTGCCAGCAGACTGGACAGGGTGACTTTCTTT.

This clonotype has only a few counts. This chain connects TRBV7-2 to TRBJ1-5, with D perhaps matching TRBD1 (5 bases). This CDR3 is 12 amino acids long. V lost 7 bases and J lost 7, with 11 bases in between. CDR1 SGHTA and CDR2 FQGNSA come from the germline V gene. The CDR3 region has the DNA TGTGCCAGCACCCGAGGGACCCAGCCCCAGCATTTT. Residues: CASTRGTQPQHF.

The rearrangement uses TRBV7-6 and TRBJ2-7; 7 bases agree with TRBD2. Germline V gene data show CDR1 as SGHVS and CDR2 as FNYEAQ. The ends lost 5 bases at V and 3 bases at J; junction bases unmatched: 10. This CDR3 contains 15 residues. Here the CDR3 reads CASSAGSGILYEQYF. CDR3 nucleotide sequence: TGTGCCAGCAGCGCAGGAAGCGGGATCCTCTACGAGCAGTACTTC. The complete variable domain, with remaining parts taken from reference TRBV7-6 and TRBJ2-7, reads GAGVSQSPRYKVTKRGQDVALRCDPISGHVSLYWYRQALGQGPEFLTYFNYEAQQDKSGLPNDRFSAERPEGSISTLTIQRTEQRDSAMYRCASSAGSGILYEQYFGPGTRLTVT.

The chain combines TRBV6-1 with TRBJ1-5; D ambiguous. The V gene's germline CDR1 is MNHNS and CDR2 SASEGT. Trimming took 4 bases from V and 11 from J, leaving 24 bases between them. CDR3 length: 16 amino acids. This CDR3 is CASSAFSIGLLPTQHF. CDR3 sequence (DNA): TGTGCCAGCAGTGCCTTCTCGATAGGCCTTTTACCGACCCAGCATTTT.

The chain is built from TRBV19 and TRBJ2-1; the match to TRBD2 covers 7 bases. With V trimmed by 5 bases and J by 3 bases, 4 bases remained unmatched. CDR1 is LNHDA, CDR2 SQIVND, per germline (reference sequence). The CDR3 has 14 amino acids. The CDR3 region has the DNA TGTGCCAGTAGTCCGGGGGGATACTACAATGAGCAGTTCTTC. Encoded protein: CASSPGGYYNEQFF.

V gene TRBV4-1 combines with J gene TRBJ2-5; 9 nucleotides line up with TRBD1. The germline V gene has CDR1 MGHRA and CDR2 YSYEKL. CDR3 length equals 19 residues. V was pared by 3 bases and J by 9 bases, with 23 bases of the junction left unmatched. CDR3: CASSHPGPDRGALLGAQYF. The CDR3 DNA reads TGCGCCAGCAGCCACCCTGGCCCCGACAGGGGGGCCCTCCTTGGGGCCCAGTACTTC.

The V and J genes are TRBV20-1 and TRBJ2-3; D is uncertain. The CDR3 spans 13 residues. V was pared by 4 bases and J by 0 bases, with 8 bases between. CDR1 is DFQATT, CDR2 SNEGSKA, per germline (reference sequence). This CDR3 reads CSANGPSTDTQYF. The CDR3 DNA reads as TGCAGTGCTAACGGACCTAGCACAGATACGCAGTATTTT.

The V and J genes are TRBV7-9 and TRBJ2-3; no firm D call. V was trimmed by 4 bases and J by 2 bases, leaving 10 bases between them. Germline CDR1 SEHNR, CDR2 FQNEAQ (reference sequence). The CDR3 totals 14 residues. CDR3 nucleotide sequence: TGTGCCAGCAGCTCCCGCCTACCCACAGATACGCAGTATTTT. Amino acids: CASSSRLPTDTQYF.

J is TRBJ2-3 and V is TRBV7-6; D ambiguous. V was trimmed by 1 base and J by 5 bases, leaving 7 bases between them. The germline V gene has CDR1 SGHVS and CDR2 FNYEAQ. The CDR3 extends over 13 amino acids. The CDR3 DNA sequence: TGTGCCAGCAGCTTAGAGGAAGTAGATACGCAGTATTTT. Translation gives CASSLEEVDTQYF.

The V gene is TRBV5-1, the J gene TRBJ2-1, with 13 bases matching TRBD2. There are 17 residues in the CDR3. Per germline, CDR1 SGHRS and CDR2 YFSETQ. J lost 7 bases, V lost 0 bases, and 7 bases had no gene match. The CDR3 DNA reads as TGCGCCAGCAGCTTGGGGACTAGCGGGAGTGTTCGGAATGAGCAGTTCTTC. Its translation is CASSLGTSGSVRNEQFF.

The chain joins TRBV3-1 to TRBJ2-3; D unclear. The CDR3 contains 14 residues. Per the germline V gene, CDR1 is LGHDT and CDR2 is YNNKEL (reference sequence). Trimming cost V 5 bases and J 4 bases, with 13 bases left between them. The CDR3 nucleotides read TGTGCCAGCAGCGCCACTGGCCTAGCAGATACGCAGTATTTT. Amino acid sequence: CASSATGLADTQYF.

The J gene is TRBJ2-7, the V gene TRBV7-6, with D possibly TRBD1 on 6 matching bases. CDR3 length equals 13 residues. Germline CDR1 reads SGHVS; CDR2 reads FNYEAQ. Trimming cost V 5 bases and J 5 bases, with 13 bases left between them. The CDR3 DNA is TGTGCCAGCAGCCCCCCAGGGGACAACGAGCAGTACTTC. As protein: CASSPPGDNEQYF.

There are many counts of this clonotype. The chain has TRBV7-2 and TRBJ2-1, with D tentatively TRBD2 (6 bases). Germline CDR1 SGHTA, CDR2 FQGNSA. The V end lost 4 bases, the J end lost 6 bases, and 10 bases lay between the germline ends. CDR3 length: 13 amino acids. CDR3 DNA: TGTGCCAGCAGCTCGACTAGTGCCAATGAGCAGTTCTTC. Translating it yields CASSSTSANEQFF. The full variable domain, with the rest looked up from reference TRBV7-2 and TRBJ2-1, is GAGVSQSPSNKVTEKGKDVELRCDPISGHTALYWYRQSLGQGLEFLIYFQGNSAPDKSGLPSDRFSAERTGGSVSTLTIQRTQQEDSAVYLCASSSTSANEQFFGPGTRLTVL.

In this sample, this clonotype turned up once. The chain carries TRBV5-5 and TRBJ1-1; D unclear. Deletions cut 2 bases from V and 0 bases from J, with 14 bases between. Germline CDR1 SGHKS, CDR2 YYEKEE (reference sequence). This CDR3 has 16 residues. The CDR3 DNA reads as TGTGCCAGCAGCTTAGGTCCGGGAAACTTGAACACTGAAGCTTTCTTT. Encoded protein: CASSLGPGNLNTEAFF.

This chain joins TRBV7-2 and TRBJ2-1, with D possibly being TRBD1 (6 bases). The germline V gene has CDR1 SGHTA and CDR2 FQGNSA. The CDR3 runs to 13 residues. The V end was cut by 5 bases, the J end by 5 bases, with 10 bases between. CDR3 DNA: TGTGCCAGCAGCGGGGGCACCCACAATGAGCAGTTCTTC. It specifies CASSGGTHNEQFF.

The genes are TRBV12-3 or TRBV12-4 and TRBJ2-3; no firm D call. The CDR3 is 15 residues long. The V end lost 1 base, the J end lost 3 bases, and 11 bases lay between the germline ends. In DNA form, the CDR3 reads TGTGCCAGCAGTTTAGTGTGGGCGCGAACAGATACGCAGTATTTT. Its translation is CASSLVWARTDTQYF.

This chain joins TRBV7-2 and TRBJ2-2, with 8 bases that match TRBD2. The CDR3 is made up of 13 amino acids. In germline, CDR1 is SGHTA, CDR2 FQGNSA. The trim removed 5 bases at V and 7 bases at J, leaving 3 bases unmatched. The CDR3 nucleotides read TGTGCCAGCAGCCGGGAGGGTCGCGGGGAGCTGTTTTTT. Protein sequence: CASSREGRGELFF.

This chain connects TRBV15 to TRBJ1-2; D gene ambiguous. The ends were cut back, 3 bases at V and 7 bases at J, with 15 bases in the middle. The CDR3 is 14 amino acids. The V gene's germline CDR1 is LNHNV and CDR2 YYDKDF (reference sequence). CDR3 coding DNA: TGTGCCACCAGCAGTGGTTTGTGGGTACGTGGCTACACCTTC. It yields the protein CATSSGLWVRGYTF.

The CDR3 bases are TGTGCCAGCAGCGCCACTAATGAAAAACTGTTTTTT. Protein sequence: CASSATNEKLFF. V usage is TRBV7-2 and J usage is TRBJ1-4, with unresolved D. The CDR3 has 12 residues. From germline, CDR1 is SGHTA and CDR2 FQGNSA. The V gene lost 5 bases and the J gene lost 2 bases, with 3 bases spanning the gap. Full variable domain (missing parts from reference TRBV7-2 and TRBJ1-4): GAGVSQSPSNKVTEKGKDVELRCDPISGHTALYWYRQSLGQGLEFLIYFQGNSAPDKSGLPSDRFSAERTGGSVSTLTIQRTQQEDSAVYLCASSATNEKLFFGSGTQLSVL.

The chain has TRBV7-4 and TRBJ2-1; tentative D call: TRBD2 (5 bases). The V end was cut by 6 bases, the J end by 6 bases, with 9 bases between. This CDR3 has 12 residues. Germline V gene lookup returns CDR1 SGHVT and CDR2 SQSDAQ. CDR3 bases: TGTGCCAGCAGTCGGGGATCCAATGAGCAGTTCTTC. Its translation: CASSRGSNEQFF. Full variable domain (rest looked up from reference TRBV7-4 and TRBJ2-1): GAGVSQSPRYKVAKRGRDVALRCDSISGHVTLYWYRQTLGQGSEVLTYSQSDAQRDKSGRPSGRFSAERPERSVSTLKIQRTEQGDSAVYLCASSRGSNEQFFGPGTRLTVL.

This chain connects TRBV4-1 to TRBJ2-1; a possible D gene is TRBD1 (5 bases). V was clipped by 4 bases and J by 4 bases, with 11 bases between them. The CDR3 covers 14 residues. Germline V gene lookup returns CDR1 MGHRA and CDR2 YSYEKL. The chain's CDR3 is CASSPPHRYNEQFF. DNA for the CDR3: TGCGCCAGCAGCCCGCCCCACAGGTACAATGAGCAGTTCTTC.

This clonotype was recorded a few times. This sequence joins TRBV20-1 and TRBJ2-1; 7 positions match TRBD1. With V trimmed by 0 bases and J by 12 bases, 14 bases remained unmatched. The germline CDR1 and CDR2 sequences are DFQATT and SNEGSKA (reference sequence). The CDR3 runs to 15 residues. The DNA of the CDR3 is TGCAGTGCTAGAGATGGTTGGGTCGGTTCAGGGGGGCAGTTCTTC. Residues: CSARDGWVGSGGQFF.